This T cell receptor (beta chain) was captured in a study of cytomegalovirus exposure and HLA in healthy donors. Whole-study results and caveats: Among TCR beta chains, those listed as cytomegalovirus-associated numbered more than 150.

On this clone: What it binds is unknown.

Primers included in the PCR were 60 Vbeta and 13 Jbeta primers. Produced via immunoSEQ multiplex PCR; TCRdb's table is partial and in-frame only. The data hold about 78,000 clones, with around 80% observed a single time. The TCR comes from a male donor in good health and CMV-seronegative. Sequencing used PBMCs.

Written as DNA, the CDR3 is TGTGCCAGCAGTTTTGGGGGGAGGACGCAGCCCCAGCATTTT. Translating gives CASSFGGRTQPQHF. The V gene is TRBV27, the J gene TRBJ1-5; possible D gene TRBD1, 5 bases. CDR3 size: 14 residues. Trimming stripped 3 bases from V and 7 bases from J, with 13 bases between. Germline loops: CDR1 MNHEY, CDR2 SMNVEV (reference sequence).